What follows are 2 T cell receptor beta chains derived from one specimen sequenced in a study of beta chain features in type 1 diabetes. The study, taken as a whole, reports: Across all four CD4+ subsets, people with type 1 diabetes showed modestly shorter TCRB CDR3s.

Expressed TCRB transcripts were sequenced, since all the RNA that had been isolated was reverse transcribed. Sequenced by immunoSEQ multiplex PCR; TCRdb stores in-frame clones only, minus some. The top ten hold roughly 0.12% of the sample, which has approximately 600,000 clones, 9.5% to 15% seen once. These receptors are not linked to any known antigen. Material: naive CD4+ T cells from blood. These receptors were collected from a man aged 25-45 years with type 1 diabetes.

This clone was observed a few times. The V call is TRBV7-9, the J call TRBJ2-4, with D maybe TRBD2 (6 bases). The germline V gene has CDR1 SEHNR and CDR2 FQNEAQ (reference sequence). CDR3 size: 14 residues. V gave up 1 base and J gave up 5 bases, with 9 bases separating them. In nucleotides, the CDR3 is TGTGCCAGCAGCTTAGTGTGGGGGGAAAACATTCAGTACTTC. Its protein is CASSLVWGENIQYF.

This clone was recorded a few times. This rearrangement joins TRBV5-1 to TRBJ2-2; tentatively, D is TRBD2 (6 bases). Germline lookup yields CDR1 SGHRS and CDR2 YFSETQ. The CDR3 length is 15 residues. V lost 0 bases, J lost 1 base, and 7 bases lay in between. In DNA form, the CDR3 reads TGCGCCAGCAGCTTGGCCGGGGGGAACACCGGGGAGCTGTTTTTT. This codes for CASSLAGGNTGELFF.